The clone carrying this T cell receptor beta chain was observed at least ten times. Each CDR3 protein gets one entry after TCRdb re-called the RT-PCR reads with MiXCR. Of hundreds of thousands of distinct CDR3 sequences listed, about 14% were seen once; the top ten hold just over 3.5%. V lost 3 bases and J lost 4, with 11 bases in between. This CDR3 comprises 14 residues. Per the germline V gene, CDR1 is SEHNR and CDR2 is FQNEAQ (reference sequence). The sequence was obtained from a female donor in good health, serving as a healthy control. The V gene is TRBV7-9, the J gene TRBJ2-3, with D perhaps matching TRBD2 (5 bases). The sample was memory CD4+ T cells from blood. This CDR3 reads CASSFPGRADTQYF. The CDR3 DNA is TGTGCCAGCAGCTTCCCCGGGCGGGCAGATACGCAGTATTTT.